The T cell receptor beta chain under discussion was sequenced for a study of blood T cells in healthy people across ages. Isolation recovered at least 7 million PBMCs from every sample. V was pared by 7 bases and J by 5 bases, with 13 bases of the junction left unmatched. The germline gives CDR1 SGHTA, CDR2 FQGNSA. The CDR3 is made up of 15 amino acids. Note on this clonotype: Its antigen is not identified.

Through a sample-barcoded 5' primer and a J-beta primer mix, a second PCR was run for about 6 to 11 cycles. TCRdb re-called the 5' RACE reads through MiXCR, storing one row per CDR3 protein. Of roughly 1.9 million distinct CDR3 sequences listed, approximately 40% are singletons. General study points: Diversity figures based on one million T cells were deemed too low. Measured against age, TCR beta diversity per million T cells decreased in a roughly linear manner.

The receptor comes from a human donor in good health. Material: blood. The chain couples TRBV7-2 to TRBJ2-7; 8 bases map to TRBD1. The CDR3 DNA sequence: TGTGCCAGCATCCTCCCGGTCAGGGGGCGCCACGAGCAGTACTTC. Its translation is CASILPVRGRHEQYF.